The 11 T cell receptor beta chains presented below share a single source sample, sequenced in a study of cytomegalovirus exposure and HLA in healthy donors. With 60 Vbeta and 13 Jbeta primers, the PCR was carried out. Data came from immunoSEQ multiplex PCR; TCRdb stores just in-frame clones and leaves some out. The sample shows roughly 120,000 clones, 75% to 85% of them seen only once. Sequencing was done on a sample of PBMCs. The source of these receptors is a young man in good health and CMV-seronegative.

The chain is built from TRBV10-1 and TRBJ2-7; D is possibly TRBD1 (5 bases). Trimming left V 0 bases short and J 1 base short, with 19 bases between. Germline CDR1 reads WNHNN; CDR2 reads SYGVQD (reference sequence). The CDR3 totals 18 residues. The CDR3 DNA reads as TGCGCCAGCAGTGAGTCGATTTTGTCCCCAGGGCGGTCCTACGAGCAGTACTTC. Protein sequence: CASSESILSPGRSYEQYF.

The J gene is TRBJ1-1, the V gene TRBV28; tentative D call: TRBD1 (6 bases). Germline CDR1 reads MDHEN; CDR2 reads SYDVKM. Trimming left V 2 bases short and J 3 bases short, with 10 bases between. The length of the CDR3 is 14 residues. The CDR3 reads CASSLGGRDTEAFF. The CDR3 coding sequence is TGTGCCAGCAGTTTAGGGGGCAGGGACACTGAAGCTTTCTTT.

In regard to this clone: A read error may account for a junction end that differs from germline. The genes are TRBV28 and TRBJ1-2, with D hard to call. From germline, CDR1 is MDHEN and CDR2 SYDVKM. CDR3 size: 14 residues. CDR3 amino acids: CASSFGDLDYGYPF. The CDR3 DNA follows: TGTGCCAGCAGTTTCGGGGATTTAGACTATGGCTACCCCTTC.

The chain combines TRBV18 with TRBJ2-1, with 10 bases that match TRBD1. V was clipped by 5 bases and J by 9 bases; unmatched bases: 4. The germline CDR1 and CDR2 sequences are KGHSH and LQKENI. The CDR3 is 13 residues long. CDR3 loop: CASSGTGDGEQFF. CDR3 bases: TGTGCCAGCTCAGGGACAGGGGATGGTGAGCAGTTCTTC.

This chain joins TRBV28 and TRBJ1-1, with a tentative D call TRBD1 (6 bases). In germline, CDR1 is MDHEN, CDR2 SYDVKM. Between the trimmed V and J ends, which lost 4 bases and 4 bases, there was a span of 16 bases. This CDR3 is built from 15 residues. The CDR3 region has the DNA TGTGCCAGCAGTTCCCCGGGGGGCGTGGGCACTGAAGCTTTCTTT. Translation gives CASSSPGGVGTEAFF.

The chain links TRBV7-2 to TRBJ1-1, with D perhaps TRBD1 (5 bases). V gave up 4 bases and J gave up 11 bases, with 17 bases separating them. CDR3 size: 13 residues. CDR1 is SGHTA and CDR2 is FQGNSA in the germline V gene. Here the CDR3 reads CASSSPVGQLAFF. The CDR3 nucleotides read TGTGCCAGCAGCTCCCCGGTGGGGCAGTTGGCTTTCTTT.

J is TRBJ2-1 and V is TRBV4-1, with 10 bases that match TRBD2. The CDR3 loop spans 16 amino acids. Germline V gene lookup returns CDR1 MGHRA and CDR2 YSYEKL. V shed 3 bases and J 3 bases; nucleotides not matched to a gene: 5. The CDR3, as DNA: TGCGCCAGCAGCCAGCGGACTAGCGGTCTCTACAATGAGCAGTTCTTC. This encodes CASSQRTSGLYNEQFF.

This clone was detected only once. The chain is built from TRBV9 and TRBJ2-2; D gene ambiguous. CDR3 length: 16 amino acids. The V end was cut by 0 bases, the J end by 7 bases, with 16 bases between. Looked up from germline, CDR1 is SGDLS and CDR2 is YYNGEE. CDR3 residues: CASSVEVWRFGGELFF. DNA of the CDR3: TGTGCCAGCAGCGTAGAGGTTTGGAGATTCGGCGGGGAGCTGTTTTTT.

V is TRBV10-3 and J is TRBJ2-1, with TRBD2 as a possible D gene (5 bases). The V gene's germline CDR1 is ENHRY and CDR2 SYGVKD. The CDR3 runs 14 residues. Trimming stripped 10 bases from V and 0 bases from J, with 13 bases between. The CDR3 sequence is CATIEGLSYNEQFF. DNA for the CDR3: TGTGCCACCATCGAGGGCCTCTCCTACAATGAGCAGTTCTTC.

The chain couples TRBV6-5 to TRBJ1-3; 7 bases line up with TRBD1. Germline loops: CDR1 MNHEY, CDR2 SVGAGI. CDR3 size: 16 residues. V was clipped by 4 bases and J by 0 bases; unmatched bases: 6. For the CDR3, the DNA is TGTGCCAGCAGTTTACAGGGGATACTCTCTGGAAACACCATATATTTT. Amino acids: CASSLQGILSGNTIYF.

The CDR3 here is CASSPPGAWGYTF. The CDR3 bases are TGTGCCAGTAGCCCGCCAGGGGCCTGGGGCTACACCTTC. This chain links TRBV19 with TRBJ1-2; possibly TRBD1 for D (6 bases). V was trimmed by 6 bases and J by 8 bases, leaving 16 bases between them. Germline values: CDR1 LNHDA, CDR2 SQIVND (reference sequence). This CDR3 spans 13 amino acids.